This T cell receptor (beta chain) was captured in a study of T cells expressing NK-cell markers. Germline CDR1 reads KGHDR; CDR2 reads SFDVKD. The CDR3 has 17 amino acids. TCRdb reprocessed the 5' RACE reads, keeping one entry per CDR3 protein, no DNA. Listed are about 380,000 distinct CDR3 sequences; 5.2% falls within the top ten. What was sequenced was blood T cells: a sorted CD56 or NKG2C T cell subset, CD4+ or CD8+ T cells, or bulk PBMC T cells (not recorded which). The gene calls are TRBV24-1 and TRBJ2-7; the D gene TCRdb calls, TRBD1, cannot be checked with no DNA. The receptor was derived from a man between 18 and 69 years old in good health. The CDR3 is CATSDLGQGGLNYEQYF.